This entry concerns a single TCR beta chain. The antigen remains undetermined. The data belong to a study of regulatory T cells in long-lasting Graves disease. Library construction for TCR beta used iRepertoire HTBI primers and Arm-PCR of CDR3 regions. TCRdb recomputed calls from the multiplex PCR reads with MiXCR, one row per CDR3 protein. The sample has about 240,000 distinct CDR3 sequences, about 19% seen once. Broader study findings: Comparison showed that persistent patients shared more public clonotypes (about 2,600) than new patients (966).

Documented time point: newly diagnosed GD, antithyroid drugs for less than 3 months. Generation of the TCR library employed RNA extracted from PBMCs. This CDR3 comprises 17 residues. Trimming removed 7 bases from V and 9 bases from J; junction bases left unmatched: 12. CDR1 is LNHDA and CDR2 is SQIVND in the germline V gene (reference sequence). Sequencing used peripheral blood mononuclear cells (PBMCs), obtained at new diagnosis, from a patient treated with antithyroid drugs. The rearrangement joins TRBV19 to TRBJ2-1, with TRBD2 matching over 16 bases. The clonotype was recovered from a female donor with Graves disease. The CDR3 DNA follows: TGTGCCAGTACCTCGGGACTAGCGGGAGGGCCTCGGAGTGAGCAGTTCTTC. Translation gives CASTSGLAGGPRSEQFF.